These 10 T cell receptor beta chains were sequenced from one sample in a study of control samples from healthy donors and cancer patients. Sequencing was performed with immunoSEQ multiplex PCR; in TCRdb, only in-frame clones are kept and a portion is missing. The sample lists under 450,000 clones, around nine tenths occurring once. The specimen sequenced was PBMCs. These receptors originate from a man in his forties with head and neck cancer.

Only a few counts were recorded for this clone. The V gene is TRBV7-9, the J gene TRBJ2-7; D possibly corresponds to TRBD1 (6 bases). The V end lost 5 bases, the J end lost 0 bases, and 17 bases lay between the germline ends. CDR3 length: 16 amino acids. Germline CDR1 SEHNR, CDR2 FQNEAQ (reference sequence). This CDR3 is CASSNPDRTFSYEQYF. CDR3 sequence (DNA): TGTGCCAGCAGCAACCCGGACAGAACTTTCTCCTACGAGCAGTACTTC.

The V call is TRBV4-3, the J call TRBJ1-1; a weak D match, TRBD1 (6 bases). The germline CDR1 and CDR2 sequences are LGHNA and YSLEER. This CDR3 contains 18 residues. V was clipped by 2 bases and J by 2 bases, with 21 bases between them. CDR3 amino acids: CASSQSAAGRGANTEAFF. The CDR3 DNA reads TGCGCCAGCAGCCAATCCGCGGCTGGGCGGGGGGCAAACACTGAAGCTTTCTTT.

The rearrangement uses TRBV27 and TRBJ2-7, with 9 bases aligning to TRBD2. This CDR3 is 15 amino acids long. Looked up from germline, CDR1 is MNHEY and CDR2 is SMNVEV (reference sequence). The J segment lost 2 bases and the V segment lost 4 bases, leaving 6 bases of the junction unmatched. The chain's CDR3 is CASSSLAGNPYEQYF. In DNA, the CDR3 is TGTGCCAGCAGTTCGCTAGCGGGGAATCCCTACGAGCAGTACTTC.

The chain employs TRBV6-5 and TRBJ1-2; weak D call: TRBD1 (6 bases). The CDR3 is 13 amino acids. Germline V gives CDR1 MNHEY, CDR2 SVGAGI. V lost 1 base and J lost 8, with 11 bases in between. The chain's CDR3 is CASSYWGGDGYTF. As DNA, the CDR3 is TGTGCCAGCAGTTACTGGGGGGGCGACGGCTACACCTTC.

The V gene is TRBV5-4, the J gene TRBJ1-2, with D possibly being TRBD1 (5 bases). CDR1 is SGHNT, CDR2 YYREEE, per germline (reference sequence). CDR3 length: 15 residues. Trimming took 4 bases from V and 8 from J, leaving 21 bases between them. DNA for the CDR3: TGTGCCAGCAGCCCCGGGAGCAGGGAACCCATAGGCTACACCTTC. As protein: CASSPGSREPIGYTF.

CDR3 DNA sequence: TGTGCCAGCACGGGACGAAGCTCCTACGAGCAGTACTTC. Its translation: CASTGRSSYEQYF. V gene TRBV2 combines with J gene TRBJ2-7; D may match TRBD1 or TRBD2 (5 bases each). Between the trimmed V and J ends, which lost 7 bases and 0 bases, there was a span of 10 bases. The CDR3 totals 13 residues. CDR1 SNHLY and CDR2 FYNNEI come from the germline V gene.

The chain carries TRBV6-2 or TRBV6-3 and TRBJ1-5; 8 bases agree with TRBD1. V trimming: 5 bases; J trimming: 5 bases; junction bases outside the gene matches: 8. Germline V gives CDR1 MNHEY, CDR2 SVGEGT. This CDR3 comprises 15 residues. The CDR3 spells CASSSPGTGYQPQHF. In DNA, the CDR3 is TGTGCCAGCAGTAGTCCCGGGACAGGTTATCAGCCCCAGCATTTT.

The chain carries TRBV18 and TRBJ1-2; 7 bases are a match to TRBD1. CDR1 and CDR2 from the germline V gene are KGHSH and LQKENI. The CDR3 has 14 residues. Trimming took 6 bases from V and 4 from J; bases not matched to a gene: 8. CDR3 amino acids: CASSGGQEVYGYTF. The CDR3 DNA reads as TGTGCCAGCTCGGGTGGACAGGAAGTCTATGGCTACACCTTC.

The chain's CDR3 is CATSRDISSYNEQFF. The CDR3 DNA reads as TGTGCCACCAGCAGGGACATCAGCTCCTACAATGAGCAGTTCTTC. The V gene is TRBV15, the J gene TRBJ2-1; tentatively, D is TRBD1 (5 bases). The CDR3 sequence is 15 residues long. CDR1 LNHNV and CDR2 YYDKDF come from the germline V gene (reference sequence). V shed 3 bases and J shed 0 bases, with 9 bases lying between them.

V is TRBV3-1 (or the pseudogene TRBV3-2) and J is TRBJ2-4; tentative D call: TRBD1 (6 bases). CDR3 length: 13 amino acids. CDR1 is LGHDT, CDR2 YNNKEL, per germline (reference sequence). The ends were cut back, 4 bases at V and 4 bases at J, with 8 bases in the middle. Here the CDR3 DNA reads TGTGCCAGCAGCCGGACAGAAAAAAACATTCAGTACTTC. Translation: CASSRTEKNIQYF.